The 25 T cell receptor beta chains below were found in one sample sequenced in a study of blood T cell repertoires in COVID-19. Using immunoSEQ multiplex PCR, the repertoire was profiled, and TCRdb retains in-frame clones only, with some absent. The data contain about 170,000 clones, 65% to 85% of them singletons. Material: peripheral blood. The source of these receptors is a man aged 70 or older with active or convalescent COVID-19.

CDR3 nucleotides: TGCGCCAGCAGCTACGGGTTGAGCACAGATACGCAGTATTTT. Translation gives CASSYGLSTDTQYF. The chain links TRBV5-1 to TRBJ2-3; no reliable D call. Deletions cut 3 bases from V and 0 bases from J, with 8 bases between. CDR1 is SGHRS and CDR2 is YFSETQ in the germline V gene. This CDR3 has 14 amino acids. The entire variable domain, with the rest obtained from reference TRBV5-1 and TRBJ2-3, is as follows: KAGVTQTPRYLIKTRGQQVTLSCSPISGHRSVSWYQQTPGQGLQFLFEYFSETQRNKGNFPGRFSGRQFSNSRSEMNVSTLELGDSALYLCASSYGLSTDTQYFGPGTRLTVL.

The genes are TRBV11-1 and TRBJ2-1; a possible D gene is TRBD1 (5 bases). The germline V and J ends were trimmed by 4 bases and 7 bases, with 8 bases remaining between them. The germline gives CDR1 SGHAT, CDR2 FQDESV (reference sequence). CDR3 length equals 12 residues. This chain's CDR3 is CASSSRQNEQFF. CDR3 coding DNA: TGTGCCAGCAGCTCCCGACAGAATGAGCAGTTCTTC.

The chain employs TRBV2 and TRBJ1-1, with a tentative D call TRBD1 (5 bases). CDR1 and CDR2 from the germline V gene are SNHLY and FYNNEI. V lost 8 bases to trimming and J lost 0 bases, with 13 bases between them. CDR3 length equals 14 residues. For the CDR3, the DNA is TGTGCCAGCGACAGTTCATCGATGAACACTGAAGCTTTCTTT. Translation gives CASDSSSMNTEAFF.

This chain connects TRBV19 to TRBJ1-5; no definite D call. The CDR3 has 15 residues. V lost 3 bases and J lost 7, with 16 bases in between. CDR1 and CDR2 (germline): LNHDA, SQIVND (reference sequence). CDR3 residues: CASSMRDDYWQPQHF. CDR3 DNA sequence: TGTGCCAGTAGTATGCGCGACGACTACTGGCAGCCCCAGCATTTT.

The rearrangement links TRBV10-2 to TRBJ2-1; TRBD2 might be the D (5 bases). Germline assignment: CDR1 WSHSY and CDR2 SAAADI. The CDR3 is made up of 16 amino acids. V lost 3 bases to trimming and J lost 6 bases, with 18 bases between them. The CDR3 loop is CASSDRQRNPGNEQFF. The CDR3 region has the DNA TGCGCCAGCAGTGATCGTCAGCGGAACCCGGGCAATGAGCAGTTCTTC.

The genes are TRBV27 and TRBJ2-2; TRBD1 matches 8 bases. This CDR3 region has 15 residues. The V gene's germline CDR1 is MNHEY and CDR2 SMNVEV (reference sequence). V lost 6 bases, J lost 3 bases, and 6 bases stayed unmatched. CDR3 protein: CASRVDRVDTGELFF. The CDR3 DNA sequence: TGTGCCAGCAGGGTGGACAGGGTCGACACCGGGGAGCTGTTTTTT.

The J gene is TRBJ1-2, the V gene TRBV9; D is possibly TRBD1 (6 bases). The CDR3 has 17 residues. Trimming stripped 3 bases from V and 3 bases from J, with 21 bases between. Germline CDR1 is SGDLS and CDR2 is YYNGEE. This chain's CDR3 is CASSAKRDVRGDYGYTF. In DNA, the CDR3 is TGTGCCAGCAGCGCGAAAAGGGATGTCAGGGGAGACTATGGCTACACCTTC.

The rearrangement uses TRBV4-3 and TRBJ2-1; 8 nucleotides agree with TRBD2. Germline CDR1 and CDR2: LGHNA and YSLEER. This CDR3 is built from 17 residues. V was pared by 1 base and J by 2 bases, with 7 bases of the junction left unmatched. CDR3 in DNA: TGCGCCAGCAGCCAAGGCTCCTGGCGGGGGGCCTACAATGAGCAGTTCTTC. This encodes CASSQGSWRGAYNEQFF.

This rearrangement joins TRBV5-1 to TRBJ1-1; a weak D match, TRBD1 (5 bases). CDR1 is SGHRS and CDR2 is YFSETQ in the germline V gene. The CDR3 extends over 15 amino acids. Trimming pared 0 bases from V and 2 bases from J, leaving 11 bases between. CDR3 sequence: CASSLGVTANTEAFF. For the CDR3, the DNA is TGCGCCAGCAGCTTGGGGGTGACAGCAAACACTGAAGCTTTCTTT.

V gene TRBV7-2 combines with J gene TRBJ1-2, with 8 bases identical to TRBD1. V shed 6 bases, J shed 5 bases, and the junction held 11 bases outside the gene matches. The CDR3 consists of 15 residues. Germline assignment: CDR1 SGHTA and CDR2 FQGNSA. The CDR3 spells CASRQPGQELYGYTF. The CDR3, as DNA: TGTGCCAGCAGGCAGCCGGGACAGGAGTTATATGGCTACACCTTC.

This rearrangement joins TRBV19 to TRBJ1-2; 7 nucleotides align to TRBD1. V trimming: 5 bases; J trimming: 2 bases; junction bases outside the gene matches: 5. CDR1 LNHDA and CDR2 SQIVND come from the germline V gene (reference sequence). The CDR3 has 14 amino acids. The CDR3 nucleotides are TGTGCCAGTAGTCCGGGACAGCCAAACTATGGCTACACCTTC. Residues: CASSPGQPNYGYTF.

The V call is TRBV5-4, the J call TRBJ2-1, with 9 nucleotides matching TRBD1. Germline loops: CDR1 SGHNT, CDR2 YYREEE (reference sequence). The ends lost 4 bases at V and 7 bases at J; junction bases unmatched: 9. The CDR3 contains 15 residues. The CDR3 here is CASSPGQGVGNEQFF. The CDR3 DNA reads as TGTGCCAGCAGCCCGGGACAGGGCGTCGGGAATGAGCAGTTCTTC.

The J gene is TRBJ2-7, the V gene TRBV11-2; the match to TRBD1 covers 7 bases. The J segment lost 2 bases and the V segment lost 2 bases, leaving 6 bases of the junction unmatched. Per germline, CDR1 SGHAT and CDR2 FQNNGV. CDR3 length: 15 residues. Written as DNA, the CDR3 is TGTGCCAGCAGCTTATTGGGACAGCCAGCCTACGAGCAGTACTTC. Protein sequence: CASSLLGQPAYEQYF.

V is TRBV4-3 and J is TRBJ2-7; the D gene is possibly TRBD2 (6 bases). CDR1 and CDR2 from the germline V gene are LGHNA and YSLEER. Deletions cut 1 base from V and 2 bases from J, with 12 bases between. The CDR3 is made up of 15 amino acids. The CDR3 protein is CASSQVVSGTYEQYF. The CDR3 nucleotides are TGCGCCAGCAGCCAAGTGGTTAGCGGAACCTACGAGCAGTACTTC.

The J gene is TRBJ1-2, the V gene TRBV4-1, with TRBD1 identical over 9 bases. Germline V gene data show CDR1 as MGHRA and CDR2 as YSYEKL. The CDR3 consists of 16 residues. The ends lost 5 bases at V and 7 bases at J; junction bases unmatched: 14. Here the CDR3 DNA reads TGCGCCAGCAGCAGGGACAGGGACTCTCCTGCCAGTGGCTACACCTTC. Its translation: CASSRDRDSPASGYTF.

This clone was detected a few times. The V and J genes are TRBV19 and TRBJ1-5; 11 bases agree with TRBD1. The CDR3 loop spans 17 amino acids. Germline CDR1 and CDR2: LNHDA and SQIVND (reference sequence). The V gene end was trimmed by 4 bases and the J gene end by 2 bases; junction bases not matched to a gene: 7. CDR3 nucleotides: TGTGCCAGTAGTAACAGGACAGGGGGCACGGGCAATCAGCCCCAGCATTTT. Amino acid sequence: CASSNRTGGTGNQPQHF.

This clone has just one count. The CDR3 DNA is TGTGCCAGCAGTTTAAGGTCAGGGGGCAGCGGCAATCAGCCCCAGCATTTT. This gives the protein CASSLRSGGSGNQPQHF. The gene calls are TRBV28 and TRBJ1-5; 8 bases align to TRBD1. V lost 2 bases to trimming and J lost 2 bases; unmatched junction nucleotides: 8. Germline CDR1 reads MDHEN; CDR2 reads SYDVKM. This CDR3 has 17 residues.

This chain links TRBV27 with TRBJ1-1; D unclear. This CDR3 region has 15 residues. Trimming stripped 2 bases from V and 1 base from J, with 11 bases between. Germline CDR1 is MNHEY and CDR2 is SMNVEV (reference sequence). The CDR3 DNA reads TGTGCCAGCAGTTTAATAAGAGCCCCGAACACTGAAGCTTTCTTT. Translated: CASSLIRAPNTEAFF.

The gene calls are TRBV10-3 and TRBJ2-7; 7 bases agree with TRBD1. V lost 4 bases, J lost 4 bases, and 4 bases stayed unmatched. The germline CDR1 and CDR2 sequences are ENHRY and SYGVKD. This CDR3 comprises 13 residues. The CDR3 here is CAISGTGRYEQYF. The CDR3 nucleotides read TGTGCCATCAGTGGGACAGGACGTTACGAGCAGTACTTC.

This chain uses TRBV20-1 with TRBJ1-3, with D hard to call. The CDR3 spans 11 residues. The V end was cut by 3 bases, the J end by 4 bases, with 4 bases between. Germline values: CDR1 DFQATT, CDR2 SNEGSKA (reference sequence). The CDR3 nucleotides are TGCAGTGCTAGTCAGGGAAACACCATATATTTT. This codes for CSASQGNTIYF.

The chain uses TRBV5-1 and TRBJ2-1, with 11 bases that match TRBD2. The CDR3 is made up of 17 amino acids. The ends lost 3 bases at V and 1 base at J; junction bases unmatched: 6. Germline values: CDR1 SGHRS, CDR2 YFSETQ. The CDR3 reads CASSSGTSGLSYNEQFF. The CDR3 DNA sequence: TGCGCCAGCAGCTCCGGGACTAGCGGCTTGTCCTACAATGAGCAGTTCTTC.

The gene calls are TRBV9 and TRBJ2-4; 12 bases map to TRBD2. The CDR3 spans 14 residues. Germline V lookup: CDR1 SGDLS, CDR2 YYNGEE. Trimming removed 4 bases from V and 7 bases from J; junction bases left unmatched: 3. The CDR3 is CASSPGTSGNIQYF. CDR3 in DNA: TGTGCCAGCAGCCCAGGGACTAGCGGGAACATTCAGTACTTC. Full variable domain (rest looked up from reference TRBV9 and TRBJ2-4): DSGVTQTPKHLITATGQRVTLRCSPRSGDLSVYWYQQSLDQGLQFLIQYYNGEERAKGNILERFSAQQFPDLHSELNLSSLELGDSALYFCASSPGTSGNIQYFGAGTRLSVL.

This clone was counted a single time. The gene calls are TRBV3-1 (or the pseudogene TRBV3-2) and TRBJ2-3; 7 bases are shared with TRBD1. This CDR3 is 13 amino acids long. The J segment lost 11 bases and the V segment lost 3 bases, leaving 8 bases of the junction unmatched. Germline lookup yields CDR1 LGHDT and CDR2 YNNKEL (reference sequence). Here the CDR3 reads CASSQDRSWMQYF. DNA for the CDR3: TGTGCCAGCAGCCAGGACAGGAGCTGGATGCAGTATTTT.

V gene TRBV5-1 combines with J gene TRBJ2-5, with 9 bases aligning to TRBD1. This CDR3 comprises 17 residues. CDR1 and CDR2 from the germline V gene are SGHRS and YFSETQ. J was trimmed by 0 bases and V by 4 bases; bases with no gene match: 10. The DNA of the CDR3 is TGCGCCAGCAGCAAGGGACAGGGCACTCAAAACCAAGAGACCCAGTACTTC. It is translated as CASSKGQGTQNQETQYF.

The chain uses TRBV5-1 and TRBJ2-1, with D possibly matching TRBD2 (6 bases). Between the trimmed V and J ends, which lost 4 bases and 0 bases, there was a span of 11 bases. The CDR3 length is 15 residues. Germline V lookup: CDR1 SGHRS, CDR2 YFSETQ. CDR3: CASSAGTSSYNEQFF. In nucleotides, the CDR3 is TGCGCCAGCAGCGCCGGGACTTCCTCCTACAATGAGCAGTTCTTC.